The rows below give T cell receptor beta chains drawn from one sample of a study of blood T cell repertoires in COVID-19. Some clones are missing from TCRdb's copy, which holds only in-frame ones; the method was immunoSEQ multiplex PCR. The sample lists about 200,000 clones; about 83% were seen once. Sequencing was carried out using PBMCs or T cells enriched from blood (not recorded which). The receptors derive from a woman between 50 and 59 years old who had been exposed to COVID-19. CDR3s include the opening cysteine and the closing phenylalanine or tryptophan. A D gene is named only where the DNA matches it firmly. Clone size is given for some rows only: seen once, a few or many times, or a class if the clone is expanded.

clone size,D gene,V gene,J gene,CDR3 DNA,CDR3 protein
NA,NA,TRBV5-1,TRBJ1-1,TGCGCCAGCAGCCCGGGGGATTGGGTCACTGAAGCTTTCTTT,CASSPGDWVTEAFF
NA,TRBD1,TRBV6-6,TRBJ1-1,TGTGCCAGCAGTCCCTCCGGGACAGGGCCCTCTAGCATGAACACTGAAGCTTTCTTT,CASSPSGTGPSSMNTEAFF
once,NA,TRBV2,TRBJ2-5,TGTGCCAGCTGTTTAAAGGGGGAGACCCAGTACTTC,CASCLKGETQYF
NA,NA,TRBV29-1,TRBJ1-5,TGCAGCGCTGCCTCTGCCGGGGGTCAGCCCCAGCATTTT,CSAASAGGQPQHF
NA,NA,TRBV4-1,TRBJ1-1,TGCGCCAGCAGTTTCGATCTGGGAGGGACTGAAGCTTTCTTT,CASSFDLGGTEAFF
NA,NA,TRBV7-8,TRBJ1-1,TGTGCCAGCAGCTTGGGGGGGGGATCGGTCGGCACTGAAGCTTTCTTT,CASSLGGGSVGTEAFF
NA,NA,TRBV5-1,TRBJ1-2,TGCGCCAGCAGCTTGACGGGGAATCTGTATGGCTACACCTTC,CASSLTGNLYGYTF
NA,TRBD2,TRBV28,TRBJ2-5,TGTGCCAGCAGTTTTAGGGCTAGCGGGGGGGCGTCCGGGACCCAGTACTTC,CASSFRASGGASGTQYF
NA,TRBD1,TRBV4-2,TRBJ1-3,TGTGCCAGCAGCCAACCCGGGAGAGGGGGCGACGGAAACACCATATATTTT,CASSQPGRGGDGNTIYF
NA,NA,TRBV19,TRBJ2-1,TGTGCCAGTAGCCTGAGGGGGAGCTCCTACAATGAGCAGTTCTTC,CASSLRGSSYNEQFF
NA,NA,TRBV3-1/TRBV3-2,TRBJ1-1,TGTGCCAGCAGGGGAGCGGGTGAAGCTTTCTTT,CASRGAGEAFF
once,NA,TRBV10-2,TRBJ2-2,TGCGCCAGCATCCCCGTCAGGGGGACTAACACCGGGGAGCTGTTTTTT,CASIPVRGTNTGELFF
NA,NA,TRBV27,TRBJ2-3,TGTGCCAGCAGTTTATCGGCCACAGATACGCAGTATTTT,CASSLSATDTQYF
NA,TRBD2,TRBV6-4,TRBJ2-3,TGTGCCAGCAGTGAGACTAGCGGCACAGATACGCAGTATTTT,CASSETSGTDTQYF
once,NA,TRBV9,TRBJ1-4,TGTGCCAGCAGCGTAGGAGGGGACGGGAGGGAAAAACTGTTTTTT,CASSVGGDGREKLFF
NA,NA,TRBV27,TRBJ2-5,TGTGCCAGCAGTTTTGTACAGGCGGAAGTGGAGACCCAGTACTTC,CASSFVQAEVETQYF
NA,NA,TRBV20-1,TRBJ2-5,TGCAGTGCTAGAGATCGGGGGACCCAGTACTTC,CSARDRGTQYF
NA,TRBD1,TRBV15,TRBJ1-3,TGTGCCACCAGCAGAGATGTCATGGGACAGCGAGGGACCATATATTTT,CATSRDVMGQRGTIYF
NA,TRBD2,TRBV6-5,TRBJ2-7,TGTGCCAGCAGTTCCGGGAGCGGGGGGCGGGACGAGCAGTACTTC,CASSSGSGGRDEQYF
NA,TRBD1,TRBV29-1,TRBJ2-2,TGCAGCGTGCGGACAGGGGGCACCGGGGAGCTGTTTTTT,CSVRTGGTGELFF
NA,TRBD1,TRBV2,TRBJ1-5,TGTGCCAGCAGTGGGGGGACAGTCAATCAGCCCCAGCATTTT,CASSGGTVNQPQHF
NA,NA,TRBV19,TRBJ1-5,TGTGCCAGTAGTATATCAGGGCTCCAGCCCCAGCATTTT,CASSISGLQPQHF
NA,TRBD1,TRBV30,TRBJ2-2,TGTGCCTGGAACCCAGGACAGGGAGGATACGGGGAGCTGTTTTTT,CAWNPGQGGYGELFF
NA,NA,TRBV6-4,TRBJ2-3,TGTGCCAGCAGTGACTCCGAGGGAGGCACAGATACGCAGTATTTT,CASSDSEGGTDTQYF
NA,NA,TRBV7-8,TRBJ1-2,TGTGCCAGCAGCATGGTCCGGGGGACGGGGGGCTACACCTTC,CASSMVRGTGGYTF
NA,NA,TRBV6-2/TRBV6-3,TRBJ2-4,TGTGCCAGCACCCCTGTCGGGACAAAAGACATTCAGTACTTC,CASTPVGTKDIQYF
few,NA,TRBV4-1,TRBJ1-2,TGCGCCAGCAGCCACGCCGGGACTGCAAGCTATGGCTACACCTTC,CASSHAGTASYGYTF
NA,NA,TRBV19,TRBJ1-3,TGTGCCAGTAGTATATCCGCTGGAAACACCATATATTTT,CASSISAGNTIYF
few,NA,TRBV4-3,TRBJ1-1,TGCGCCAGCAGCCAAGATCGTACACAGAACACTGAAGCTTTCTTT,CASSQDRTQNTEAFF
NA,TRBD1,TRBV7-2,TRBJ1-2,TGTGCCAGCAGCTTTTCCTCTGACAGGGGTATATTGAGAGGCTACACCTTC,CASSFSSDRGILRGYTF
NA,NA,TRBV18,TRBJ1-3,TGTGCCAGCTCGTTACAGCTCAACTCTGGAAACACCATATATTTT,CASSLQLNSGNTIYF
NA,NA,TRBV19,TRBJ2-2,TGTGCCAGTAGTATACGAGTGTCAGGGGGAGGCGGGGAGCTGTTTTTT,CASSIRVSGGGGELFF
NA,NA,TRBV29-1,TRBJ1-6,TGCAGCCCAAACTTGGAGAGGGATGGCTCCTATAATTCACCCCTCCACTTT,CSPNLERDGSYNSPLHF
NA,NA,TRBV6-5,TRBJ1-2,TGTGCCAGCAGCGTCGACAGCGCAACCTATGGCTACACCTTC,CASSVDSATYGYTF
NA,TRBD1,TRBV4-3,TRBJ1-4,TGCGCCAGCAGCCAAGATGTCTCTAGGGGGCAGGCTAATGAAAAACTGTTTTTT,CASSQDVSRGQANEKLFF
NA,TRBD1,TRBV7-2,TRBJ1-2,TGTGCCAGCAGCTTGGGACAGAACTATGGCTACACCTTC,CASSLGQNYGYTF
NA,TRBD1,TRBV30,TRBJ2-3,TGTGCCTGGAGTAGAGGACAGGGGGCTGGAGATACGCAGTATTTT,CAWSRGQGAGDTQYF
once,TRBD1,TRBV7-2,TRBJ1-5,TGTGCCAGCAGCTTATACAGGGGTTCGAATCAGCCCCAGCATTTT,CASSLYRGSNQPQHF
NA,TRBD2,TRBV13,TRBJ2-3,TGTGCCAGCAGCGGCCTAGCGGCAGATACGCAGTATTTT,CASSGLAADTQYF
NA,TRBD2,TRBV7-8,TRBJ2-2,TGTGCCAGCAGCTCCGGGACTAGCGGTTACACCGGGGAGCTGTTTTTT,CASSSGTSGYTGELFF
NA,TRBD1,TRBV4-1,TRBJ1-6,TGCGCCAGCAGCCAGCCCAGGGACAGTGTCAATTCACCCCTCCACTTT,CASSQPRDSVNSPLHF
few,NA,TRBV5-6,TRBJ1-6,TGTGCCAGCAGCTTGTTGGCTGCCACGGCGGGGAATTCACCCCTCCACTTT,CASSLLAATAGNSPLHF
NA,TRBD1,TRBV14,TRBJ2-7,TGTGCCAGCAGCATTCCCGGGACAGGGGTCTACGAGCAGTACTTC,CASSIPGTGVYEQYF
NA,NA,TRBV5-1,TRBJ2-1,TGCGCCAGCAGCCTGACTCGGGGGAGCTCCTACAATGAGCAGTTCTTC,CASSLTRGSSYNEQFF
NA,NA,TRBV2,TRBJ1-2,TGTGCCAGAGGACAGCGCCCACCCACTAACTATGGCTACACCTTC,CARGQRPPTNYGYTF
NA,NA,TRBV18,TRBJ1-1,TGTGCCAGCTCACCAGGGGGGGCAGGTTATCGAACTGAAGCTTTCTTT,CASSPGGAGYRTEAFF
NA,TRBD1,TRBV7-9,TRBJ1-1,TGTGCCAGCAGCTTCTTCCAGGGGGAAGAAATTCGGGACACTGAAGCTTTCTTT,CASSFFQGEEIRDTEAFF
NA,NA,TRBV15,TRBJ2-3,TGTGCCACCAGCAGAGATCTAGCGCCCTCGCAGTATTTT,CATSRDLAPSQYF
NA,NA,TRBV27,TRBJ1-1,TGTGCCAGCAGTTCTAGACAGACGTGGGGGGACACTGAAGCTTTCTTT,CASSSRQTWGDTEAFF
many,NA,TRBV19,TRBJ1-1,TGTGCCAGTAGTATAGGAGGTACCGGCGAGGGATATGCTTTCTTT,CASSIGGTGEGYAFF
NA,NA,TRBV6-1,TRBJ1-2,TGTGCCAGCAGTGAAGGAGGGATCTATGGCTACACCTTC,CASSEGGIYGYTF
NA,NA,TRBV12-3/TRBV12-4,TRBJ1-1,TGTGCCAGCACCACCACAGCGAACACTGAAGCTTTCTTT,CASTTTANTEAFF
NA,NA,TRBV19,TRBJ1-2,TGTGCCAGTAGTCCTGGACAGCTATCAAACTATGGCTACACCTTC,CASSPGQLSNYGYTF
NA,TRBD1,TRBV6-5,TRBJ1-5,TGTGCCAGCAGCCTGACAGGGTCTGTACAGCCCCAGCATTTT,CASSLTGSVQPQHF
NA,NA,TRBV29-1,TRBJ1-3,TGCAGCGTTGAAAGCGGGGACGGGAACACCATATATTTT,CSVESGDGNTIYF
NA,NA,TRBV27,TRBJ2-7,TGTGCCAGCAGTTTAAGGTTCGGAGGGGCTGACGAGCAGTACTTC,CASSLRFGGADEQYF
NA,NA,TRBV15,TRBJ1-3,TGTGCCACCAGCAGAAGCGACGGAGTCTCTGGAAACACCATATATTTT,CATSRSDGVSGNTIYF
NA,NA,TRBV19,TRBJ1-1,TGTGCCAGTAAGTACGCCGACAGGCCTAAGAACACTGAAGCTTTCTTT,CASKYADRPKNTEAFF
NA,TRBD2,TRBV7-6,TRBJ2-7,TGTGCCAGCAGCTCGAATCCCCTTAGCGGGGCCAGAGGGTACGAGCAGTACTTC,CASSSNPLSGARGYEQYF
few,TRBD2,TRBV11-2,TRBJ2-2,TGTGCCAGCAGAGTAGCGGGGTTCACCGGGGAGCTGTTTTTT,CASRVAGFTGELFF